Listed here are 26 T cell receptor beta chains from one sample, sequenced in a study of shared clonotypes between healthy human individuals. Assay used: immunoSEQ multiplex PCR; TCRdb lists only in-frame clones, some missing. Of roughly 2,000,000 clones in the sample, around 96% were seen once. Naive CD8 cells comprised CD45RO-negative, CCR7-positively selected cells, excluding terminally differentiated effector memory CD45RA+ cells. The specimen sequenced was naive CD8+ T cells sorted from blood. The receptors shown here come from a man in his late teens or twenties in good health.

Of note for this clone: Other DNA sequences from this sample encode an identical CDR3 as well. V usage is TRBV11-2 and J usage is TRBJ2-7, with 9 bases fitting TRBD2. This CDR3 has 15 amino acids. Germline-derived CDR1 and CDR2 are SGHAT and FQNNGV. Unmatched junction bases numbered 8, after V lost 4 bases and J lost 4 bases. Here the CDR3 DNA reads TGTGCCAGCAGCTCTCGCACTAGCGGGTTTTACGAGCAGTACTTC. Residues: CASSSRTSGFYEQYF.

On this clone: A junction end diverges from the germline sequence, so it may reflect a read error. The sample contains more than one DNA sequence encoding this CDR3. CDR3 in DNA: TGTGCCAGCAGCCTCGTTGGAGAGTCCTACGAGCAGTATTTC. Encoded protein: CASSLVGESYEQYF. The chain couples TRBV5-4 to TRBJ2-7; no clear D gene. Germline V gene sequence: CDR1 SGHNT, CDR2 YYREEE (reference sequence). This CDR3 region has 14 residues.

In regard to this clone: This sample includes further DNA sequences coding for the same CDR3. The V gene is TRBV7-2, the J gene TRBJ2-3; perhaps TRBD2 as D (6 bases). The CDR3 is 14 residues long. Germline CDR1 SGHTA, CDR2 FQGNSA. V lost 1 base to trimming and J lost 3 bases, with 8 bases between them. The CDR3 protein is CASSLGLATDTQYF. The CDR3 bases are TGTGCCAGCAGCTTAGGTCTAGCGACAGATACGCAGTATTTT.

This clone was found once. The sample holds other DNA sequences that translate to the same CDR3. The J gene is TRBJ2-3, the V gene TRBV6-5; 8 nucleotides match TRBD2. The germline CDR1 and CDR2 sequences are MNHEY and SVGAGI. V lost 5 bases and J lost 3; bases outside the gene matches: 4. The CDR3 length is 14 residues. The CDR3 sequence: CASSSGSGTDTQYF. The CDR3, as DNA: TGTGCCAGCAGTAGCGGGAGTGGGACAGATACGCAGTATTTT.

Worth noting for this clone: Other DNA sequences from this sample encode an identical CDR3 as well. This chain uses TRBV4-1 with TRBJ2-7; either TRBD1 or TRBD2 may fit D (5 bases each). This CDR3 is 13 amino acids long. V dropped 4 bases and J dropped 3 bases, with 10 bases sitting between them. CDR1 and CDR2 from the germline V gene are MGHRA and YSYEKL. CDR3 sequence: CASSPGTDYEQYF. The CDR3 DNA is TGCGCCAGCAGCCCCGGGACCGACTACGAGCAGTACTTC.

V gene TRBV19 combines with J gene TRBJ1-6; D gene uncertain. This CDR3 has 14 amino acids. V shed 6 bases and J shed 9 bases, with 15 bases lying between them. CDR1 is LNHDA, CDR2 SQIVND, per germline (reference sequence). The CDR3 nucleotides are TGTGCCAGTAGCCCCGAGAGTGGGGTTTCACCCCTCCACTTT. Translated: CASSPESGVSPLHF.

This chain connects TRBV10-1 to TRBJ1-1; no definite D call. Trimming cost V 3 bases and J 1 base, with 9 bases left between them. The CDR3 totals 14 residues. Germline assignment: CDR1 WNHNN and CDR2 SYGVQD (reference sequence). The CDR3 sequence is CASSEGQANTEAFF. The DNA for the CDR3 is TGCGCCAGCAGTGAAGGTCAGGCGAACACTGAAGCTTTCTTT.

V is TRBV28 and J is TRBJ2-7; D possibly matches TRBD1 or TRBD2 (6 bases each). Germline assignment: CDR1 MDHEN and CDR2 SYDVKM. The CDR3 length is 15 residues. V was shortened by 3 bases and J by 2 bases, with 14 bases between the two germline ends. The CDR3 region is CASSFSGAFPYEQYF. The CDR3 DNA follows: TGTGCCAGCAGTTTTTCGGGGGCCTTCCCCTACGAGCAGTACTTC.

This rearrangement joins TRBV6-5 to TRBJ2-7; D is possibly TRBD1 (5 bases). This CDR3 has 12 residues. V lost 5 bases to trimming and J lost 7 bases, with 12 bases between them. Germline V gives CDR1 MNHEY, CDR2 SVGAGI. CDR3 amino acids: CASSDSRGEQYF. The CDR3, as DNA: TGTGCCAGCAGTGACAGTAGGGGAGAGCAGTACTTC.

DNA for the CDR3: TGTGCCAGTAGGGAACAGGGGAACACTGAAGCTTTCTTT. It translates to CASREQGNTEAFF. The chain employs TRBV19 and TRBJ1-1, with D tentatively TRBD1 (6 bases). Germline loops: CDR1 LNHDA, CDR2 SQIVND (reference sequence). CDR3 length equals 13 residues. Trimming removed 6 bases from V and 1 base from J, with 9 bases in between.

The chain is built from TRBV4-1 and TRBJ1-2; D unclear. Germline V CDR1 and CDR2: MGHRA, YSYEKL. CDR3 length equals 11 residues. V was trimmed by 5 bases and J by 7 bases, leaving 8 bases between them. CDR3: CASSSPGGYTF. The CDR3 bases are TGCGCCAGCAGCTCCCCAGGTGGCTACACCTTC.

To note about this clone: In the same sample, other DNA sequences code for this CDR3. The V gene is TRBV9, the J gene TRBJ2-7, with D maybe TRBD2 (5 bases). CDR1 is SGDLS and CDR2 is YYNGEE in the germline V gene. V was trimmed by 4 bases and J by 2 bases, leaving 13 bases between them. The CDR3 is made up of 14 amino acids. CDR3 in DNA: TGTGCCAGCAGCCCGGACGGAGGCCCCTACGAGCAGTACTTC. This gives the protein CASSPDGGPYEQYF. Looking up the rest from reference TRBV9 and TRBJ2-7 gives the full variable domain: DSGVTQTPKHLITATGQRVTLRCSPRSGDLSVYWYQQSLDQGLQFLIQYYNGEERAKGNILERFSAQQFPDLHSELNLSSLELGDSALYFCASSPDGGPYEQYFGPGTRLTVT.

This rearrangement joins TRBV7-2 to TRBJ1-5; D gene unclear. CDR1 and CDR2 from the germline V gene are SGHTA and FQGNSA. Trimming shortened V by 3 bases and J by 2 bases, and 8 bases separated the two germline ends. CDR3 length equals 14 residues. CDR3 sequence reads: CASSLTHRNQPQHF. The CDR3 DNA is TGTGCCAGCAGCTTGACCCATCGCAATCAGCCCCAGCATTTT.

The rearrangement uses TRBV7-6 and TRBJ1-1; 8 nucleotides agree with TRBD1. The CDR3 has 14 amino acids. Germline CDR1 SGHVS, CDR2 FNYEAQ. The V and J ends lost 10 bases and 6 bases, in that order; junction bases with no gene match: 13. DNA for the CDR3: TGTGCCATCAAGGAGCCGGACAGGGTCGCTGAAGCTTTCTTT. It encodes CAIKEPDRVAEAFF. Based on the CDR3 plus reference TRBV7-6 and TRBJ1-1, the full variable domain is GAGVSQSPRYKVTKRGQDVALRCDPISGHVSLYWYRQALGQGPEFLTYFNYEAQQDKSGLPNDRFSAERPEGSISTLTIQRTEQRDSAMYRCAIKEPDRVAEAFFGQGTRLTVV.

CDR3 sequence: CAISVLAGGLNTGELFF. CDR3 DNA: TGTGCCATCAGTGTACTAGCGGGGGGCCTGAACACCGGGGAGCTGTTTTTT. The V and J genes are TRBV10-3 and TRBJ2-2; 12 positions agree with TRBD2. V shed 4 bases and J 1 base; nucleotides not matched to a gene: 4. CDR3 size: 17 residues. The germline V gene has CDR1 ENHRY and CDR2 SYGVKD.

V is TRBV29-1 and J is TRBJ2-1; D ambiguous. Germline V lookup: CDR1 SQVTM, CDR2 ANQGSEA. Trimming removed 5 bases at V and 8 bases at J, with 7 bases between. CDR3 length: 10 amino acids. The CDR3 bases are TGCAGCGTTCATGTCGATGAGCAGTTCTTC. Translating it yields CSVHVDEQFF.

The chain uses TRBV6-5 and TRBJ1-1; D is ambiguous. The germline V gene encodes CDR1 MNHEY and CDR2 SVGAGI. This CDR3 comprises 16 residues. The ends were cut back, 0 bases at V and 5 bases at J, with 16 bases in the middle. The CDR3 DNA follows: TGTGCCAGCAGTTACTCGGTTGTCCCCGGGCGGACTGAAGCTTTCTTT. This encodes CASSYSVVPGRTEAFF.

This clone showed up just once. This chain joins TRBV13 and TRBJ1-2; D gene unclear. CDR3 length: 13 amino acids. CDR1 PRHDT and CDR2 FYEKMQ come from the germline V gene (reference sequence). The V end lost 1 base, the J end lost 2 bases, and 5 bases lay between the germline ends. CDR3: CASSLDTNYGYTF. CDR3 DNA: TGTGCCAGCAGCTTAGACACCAACTATGGCTACACCTTC.

This sequence joins TRBV13 and TRBJ2-7, with D maybe TRBD1 (6 bases). Trimming took 5 bases from V and 3 from J, leaving 14 bases between them. Germline CDR1 and CDR2: PRHDT and FYEKMQ (reference sequence). The CDR3 runs to 14 residues. CDR3 nucleotides: TGTGCCAGCAGCAGCAGGGGATGGGACTACGAGCAGTACTTC. It encodes CASSSRGWDYEQYF.

This chain connects TRBV19 to TRBJ1-2; D gene unclear. CDR1 LNHDA and CDR2 SQIVND come from the germline V gene (reference sequence). This CDR3 has 16 amino acids. V lost 1 base and J lost 1, with 13 bases in between. The CDR3 is CASSIGTALLNYGYTF. The CDR3 DNA reads TGTGCCAGTAGTATAGGGACCGCACTCCTTAACTATGGCTACACCTTC.

The V and J genes are TRBV27 and TRBJ2-2; D unresolved. Per germline, CDR1 MNHEY and CDR2 SMNVEV (reference sequence). V was cut by 3 bases and J by 0 bases, with 11 bases left in between. The CDR3 has 16 residues. The CDR3 DNA sequence: TGTGCCAGCAGTTTGCAGAAGGTCGCGAACACCGGGGAGCTGTTTTTT. This encodes CASSLQKVANTGELFF.

The V and J genes are TRBV19 and TRBJ1-5; 7 bases match TRBD1. Looked up from germline, CDR1 is LNHDA and CDR2 is SQIVND (reference sequence). CDR3 length equals 15 residues. V lost 6 bases to trimming and J lost 7 bases; unmatched junction nucleotides: 12. The CDR3 sequence is CASSVDREGDQPQHF. CDR3 nucleotides: TGTGCCAGTAGCGTCGACAGGGAGGGCGACCAGCCCCAGCATTTT.

The genes are TRBV19 and TRBJ1-5; 8 nucleotides line up with TRBD1. The J segment lost 9 bases and the V segment lost 2 bases, leaving 15 bases of the junction unmatched. The CDR3 is 17 residues long. Germline CDR1 is LNHDA and CDR2 is SQIVND (reference sequence). As DNA, the CDR3 is TGTGCCAGTAGTATATCAGTAGGGACAGGCTCCCTTCGGCCCCAGCATTTT. Translated: CASSISVGTGSLRPQHF.

V usage is TRBV7-9 and J usage is TRBJ1-5, with TRBD1 as a possible D gene (5 bases). Trimming removed 3 bases at V and 4 bases at J, with 10 bases between. The CDR3 has 14 amino acids. In germline, CDR1 is SEHNR, CDR2 FQNEAQ (reference sequence). CDR3 sequence (DNA): TGTGCCAGCAGCTTTGGGGGTGCGAATCAGCCCCAGCATTTT. It translates to CASSFGGANQPQHF.

The chain carries TRBV29-1 and TRBJ2-2, with D hard to call. Trimming took 5 bases from V and 6 from J, leaving 13 bases between them. Germline values: CDR1 SQVTM, CDR2 ANQGSEA. The CDR3 runs 13 residues. The CDR3 loop reads CSVPDPLAGELFF. CDR3 nucleotides: TGCAGCGTTCCAGACCCCCTTGCCGGGGAGCTGTTTTTT.

Here the CDR3 reads CASSLEPGGLYQETQYF. Written as DNA, the CDR3 is TGTGCCAGCAGCTTGGAACCCGGTGGGCTCTACCAAGAGACCCAGTACTTC. This chain uses TRBV5-4 with TRBJ2-5; no firm D call. Germline V gene data show CDR1 as SGHNT and CDR2 as YYREEE (reference sequence). Trimming cost V 0 bases and J 0 bases, with 15 bases left between them. The length of the CDR3 is 17 residues.